The 31 T cell receptor beta chains reported below all come from one sample, sequenced in a study of Graves' ophthalmopathy and Graves' hyperthyroidism. CDR3 regions of TCR beta were amplified from RNA transcripts. Second-round multiplex PCR came after first-round RT-PCR with HTBI primers. One entry per CDR3 protein results from TCRdb running MiXCR on the multiplex PCR reads. The data contain approximately 640,000 distinct CDR3 sequences, about 41% of them singletons. The sample was peripheral blood. The source is an adult man with Graves' ophthalmopathy.

This clonotype has a handful of counts. One end of the junction is discordant with germline, which a read error may explain. J is TRBJ1-1 and V is TRBV10-3; D gene uncertain. The CDR3 contains 13 residues. Germline V gene data show CDR1 as ENHRY and CDR2 as SYGVKD. The CDR3 spells CASSYSIGREAFF. The CDR3 bases are TGTGCCAGCAGTTACTCGATCGGCAGGGAAGCTTTCTTT.

This clonotype was seen just once. The CDR3 protein is CAISEGGGETQYF. The CDR3 bases are TGTGCCATCAGTGAAGGTGGGGGGGAGACCCAGTACTTC. The chain carries TRBV10-3 and TRBJ2-5; possibly TRBD2 for D (6 bases). The CDR3 is 13 amino acids. Trimming shortened V by 3 bases and J by 5 bases, and 10 bases separated the two germline ends. CDR1 ENHRY and CDR2 SYGVKD come from the germline V gene.

This clonotype was observed a handful of times. The V call is TRBV6-1, the J call TRBJ1-1; no clear D gene. The germline CDR1 and CDR2 sequences are MNHNS and SASEGT. Trimming left V 6 bases short and J 1 base short, with 12 bases between. The CDR3 sequence is 14 residues long. CDR3 sequence (DNA): TGTGCCAGCAGACGTTGGGCCAAGAACACTGAAGCTTTCTTT. Protein sequence: CASRRWAKNTEAFF.

This clonotype has just a few counts. This chain joins TRBV2 and TRBJ2-7; 8 positions match TRBD1. The CDR3 covers 15 residues. Germline V CDR1 and CDR2: SNHLY, FYNNEI. The junction had 8 bases not matched to a gene; V was cut back by 5 bases and J by 2 bases. As DNA, the CDR3 is TGTGCCAGCAGTCCTACGGACAGGGTTACCTACGAGCAGTACTTC. Translation: CASSPTDRVTYEQYF.

This clonotype has just a few counts. The chain is built from TRBV6-2 or TRBV6-3 and TRBJ1-2; TRBD1 aligns across 7 bases. V gave up 5 bases and J gave up 5 bases; unmatched junction bases: 5. The CDR3 is 13 amino acids. From germline, CDR1 is MNHEY and CDR2 SVGEGT. The chain's CDR3 is CASSTGELYGYTF. For the CDR3, the DNA is TGTGCCAGCAGTACAGGGGAATTATATGGCTACACCTTC.

In its sample, this clonotype was seen many times. The J gene is TRBJ1-2, the V gene TRBV12-3 or TRBV12-4; D uncertain. This CDR3 has 12 residues. Trimming cost V 5 bases and J 2 bases, with 6 bases left between them. The CDR3 protein is CASSSQNYGYTF. The CDR3 DNA is TGTGCCAGCAGTAGTCAGAACTATGGCTACACCTTC.

As for this clonotype: This could be a read error, since a much larger clone is one nucleotide away. This rearrangement joins TRBV19 to TRBJ1-1, with 7 bases matching TRBD1. The CDR3 consists of 15 residues. V gave up 7 bases and J gave up 0 bases; unmatched junction bases: 8. The germline CDR1 and CDR2 sequences are LNHDA and SQIVND (reference sequence). CDR3 sequence reads: CASTHRQGMNTEAFF. CDR3 nucleotide sequence: TGTGCCAGTACCCATCGACAGGGAATGAACACTGAAGCTTTCTTT.

V and J are TRBV2 and TRBJ2-5; 10 bases agree with TRBD1. The junction had 6 bases not matched to a gene; V was cut back by 6 bases and J by 5 bases. The CDR3 is 14 residues long. The V gene's germline CDR1 is SNHLY and CDR2 FYNNEI. The CDR3 protein is CASRGTGANETQYF. CDR3 sequence (DNA): TGTGCCAGCAGGGGGACAGGGGCTAATGAGACCCAGTACTTC.

In its sample, this clonotype was seen many times. The CDR3 region is CASRRTPATNEKLFF. CDR3 nucleotide sequence: TGCGCCAGCAGGAGGACCCCCGCAACTAATGAAAAACTGTTTTTT. The chain combines TRBV5-1 with TRBJ1-4, with unresolved D. CDR1 and CDR2 (germline): SGHRS, YFSETQ. The V end lost 5 bases, the J end lost 0 bases, and 11 bases lay between the germline ends. CDR3 length: 15 amino acids.

Points on this clonotype: Since the CDR3 does not end with the conserved phenylalanine or tryptophan, this likely comes from a read error. V gene TRBV6-1 combines with J gene TRBJ2-5, with 8 bases aligning to TRBD2. J lost 3 bases, V lost 10 bases, and 7 bases had no gene match. This CDR3 spans 13 amino acids. Germline loops: CDR1 MNHNS, CDR2 SASEGT. The CDR3 protein is CATTGTREETQYV. For the CDR3, the DNA is TGTGCCACCACCGGGACTAGGGAAGAGACCCAGTACGTC.

This clonotype was detected only a few times. V is TRBV5-6 and J is TRBJ2-2; 11 nucleotides agree with TRBD1. The J segment lost 6 bases and the V segment lost 4 bases, leaving 11 bases of the junction unmatched. Germline values: CDR1 SGHDT, CDR2 YYEEEE. The CDR3 sequence is 17 residues long. CDR3 loop: CASSLNLDRGRAGELFF. The CDR3 coding sequence is TGTGCCAGCAGCCTGAACTTGGACAGGGGGCGGGCCGGGGAGCTGTTTTTT.

The CDR3 is CASSQEGTGMETQYF. DNA of the CDR3: TGTGCCAGCAGCCAAGAGGGCACAGGCATGGAGACCCAGTACTTC. The V call is TRBV9, the J call TRBJ2-5; the D gene could be TRBD1 or TRBD2 (5 bases each). The germline V gene encodes CDR1 SGDLS and CDR2 YYNGEE. Trimming pared 4 bases from V and 5 bases from J, leaving 18 bases between. The CDR3 runs to 15 residues.

This clonotype has only a few counts. The chain couples TRBV5-6 to TRBJ1-5; unclear D gene. The germline V and J ends were trimmed by 8 bases and 0 bases, with 18 bases remaining between them. The CDR3 extends over 16 amino acids. Germline values: CDR1 SGHDT, CDR2 YYEEEE. The CDR3, as DNA: TGTGCCAGACCCGGTGCGGGCGATTATAGCAATCAGCCCCAGCATTTT. This codes for CARPGAGDYSNQPQHF.

The chain has TRBV3-1 and TRBJ2-7; D is unclear. CDR3 size: 12 residues. CDR1 is LGHDT, CDR2 YNNKEL, per germline (reference sequence). V gave up 0 bases and J gave up 7 bases, with 7 bases separating them. Here the CDR3 reads CASSQEVWEQYF. The CDR3 DNA is TGTGCCAGCAGCCAAGAGGTTTGGGAGCAGTACTTC.

The genes are TRBV11-2 and TRBJ1-2; D not certain. V lost 5 bases to trimming and J lost 3 bases, with 13 bases between them. The CDR3 sequence is 14 residues long. Germline CDR1 SGHAT, CDR2 FQNNGV. CDR3 DNA sequence: TGTGCCAGCAGCCAAGAGAGTCCGGACTATGGCTACACCTTC. Its translation: CASSQESPDYGYTF. Based on the CDR3 plus reference TRBV11-2 and TRBJ1-2, the full variable domain is EAGVAQSPRYKIIEKRQSVAFWCNPISGHATLYWYQQILGQGPKLLIQFQNNGVVDDSQLPKDRFSAERLKGVDSTLKIQPAKLEDSAVYLCASSQESPDYGYTFGSGTRLTVV.

This clonotype has ten or more counts. The chain is built from TRBV7-6 and TRBJ2-5, with 7 bases aligning to TRBD2. Germline assignment: CDR1 SGHVS and CDR2 FNYEAQ. CDR3 length equals 15 residues. With V trimmed by 1 base and J by 2 bases, 4 bases remained unmatched. CDR3 region: CASSLGAGEQETQYF. The CDR3 DNA follows: TGTGCCAGCAGCTTAGGCGCGGGAGAACAAGAGACCCAGTACTTC. Full variable domain (remainder filled in from reference TRBV7-6 and TRBJ2-5): GAGVSQSPRYKVTKRGQDVALRCDPISGHVSLYWYRQALGQGPEFLTYFNYEAQQDKSGLPNDRFSAERPEGSISTLTIQRTEQRDSAMYRCASSLGAGEQETQYFGPGTRLLVL.

The V gene is TRBV7-3, the J gene TRBJ2-2; D may be TRBD2 (5 bases). V lost 5 bases, J lost 5 bases, and 12 bases lay in between. CDR3 size: 14 residues. From germline, CDR1 is SGHTA and CDR2 FQGTGA. CDR3 nucleotides: TGTGCCAGCAGCCTACTAGTAGTGACCGGGGAGCTGTTTTTT. Protein: CASSLLVVTGELFF.

The sample holds many counts of this clonotype. This chain connects TRBV6-6 to TRBJ1-2, with D tentatively TRBD1 (6 bases). The CDR3 contains 14 residues. Trimming took off 5 bases at V and 7 bases at J, with 17 bases between the two ends. CDR1 is MNHNY and CDR2 is SVGAGI in the germline V gene (reference sequence). CDR3 DNA sequence: TGTGCCAGCAGTAACCTACAGGGTGACGGTGGCTACACCTTC. Encoded protein: CASSNLQGDGGYTF.

This clonotype came up many times. This chain uses TRBV15 with TRBJ2-7, with TRBD1 identical over 8 bases. In germline, CDR1 is LNHNV, CDR2 YYDKDF (reference sequence). This CDR3 region has 16 residues. Trimming removed 3 bases from V and 0 bases from J; junction bases left unmatched: 7. The CDR3 sequence: CATSRDRDRYSYEQYF. CDR3 DNA: TGTGCCACCAGCAGGGACCGGGACAGGTACTCCTACGAGCAGTACTTC.

The chain links TRBV7-2 to TRBJ1-2; 7 bases fit TRBD1. Trimming at V came to 5 bases and at J to 7 bases, leaving 10 bases not matched to a gene. From germline, CDR1 is SGHTA and CDR2 FQGNSA. The CDR3 length is 14 residues. The CDR3 region has the DNA TGTGCCAGCAGCCAAAAAGGACAGGTCTTTGGCTACACCTTC. It codes for CASSQKGQVFGYTF.

The sample holds many counts of this clonotype. The rearrangement links TRBV9 to TRBJ1-1, with D tentatively TRBD1 (5 bases). The V end was cut by 0 bases, the J end by 1 base, with 16 bases between. This CDR3 spans 17 amino acids. CDR1 is SGDLS, CDR2 YYNGEE, per germline. The CDR3: CASSVGATGGGNTEAFF. Here the CDR3 DNA reads TGTGCCAGCAGCGTAGGGGCTACAGGTGGGGGGAACACTGAAGCTTTCTTT. Full variable domain (missing parts from reference TRBV9 and TRBJ1-1): DSGVTQTPKHLITATGQRVTLRCSPRSGDLSVYWYQQSLDQGLQFLIQYYNGEERAKGNILERFSAQQFPDLHSELNLSSLELGDSALYFCASSVGATGGGNTEAFFGQGTRLTVV.

The chain employs TRBV25-1 and TRBJ2-7; 9 bases are shared with TRBD1. The CDR3 extends over 15 amino acids. CDR1 and CDR2 from the germline V gene are MGHDK and SYGVNS. V dropped 8 bases and J dropped 4; count of bases not matched to a gene: 12. CDR3 region: CASSLMGQGSYEQYF. Written as DNA, the CDR3 is TGTGCCAGCTCACTCATGGGACAGGGTAGTTACGAGCAGTACTTC.

The genes are TRBV29-1 and TRBJ2-2; D gene ambiguous. Trimming cost V 7 bases and J 5 bases, with 14 bases left between them. The CDR3 is made up of 13 amino acids. The germline V gene encodes CDR1 SQVTM and CDR2 ANQGSEA. DNA for the CDR3: TGCAGCGGTAAGGAACCGAGTACCGGGGAGCTGTTTTTT. It yields the protein CSGKEPSTGELFF.

The chain uses TRBV11-2 and TRBJ2-2, with D tentatively TRBD2 (6 bases). The CDR3 is 16 amino acids. Germline CDR1 is SGHAT and CDR2 is FQNNGV. Trimming stripped 4 bases from V and 3 bases from J, with 15 bases between. CDR3 DNA sequence: TGTGCCAGCAGCTCTCCCGGGACTCGGGACACCGGGGAGCTGTTTTTT. Residues: CASSSPGTRDTGELFF.

With respect to this clonotype: This is likely a read error, given that the CDR3 carries no conserved phenylalanine or tryptophan at its end. V and J are TRBV20-1 and TRBJ2-5; 9 nucleotides agree with TRBD1. The junction had 6 bases not matched to a gene; V was cut back by 3 bases and J by 4 bases. CDR3 length: 14 residues. Germline assignment: CDR1 DFQATT and CDR2 SNEGSKA (reference sequence). The chain's CDR3 is CSASRPGQGETQYC. CDR3 coding DNA: TGCAGTGCTAGTAGACCGGGACAGGGAGAGACCCAGTACTGC.

Comments on this clonotype: One end of the junction fails to match germline, which may point to a read error. V is TRBV7-9 and J is TRBJ2-1; tentatively, D is TRBD1 (6 bases). The CDR3 consists of 13 residues. Germline values: CDR1 SEHNR, CDR2 FQNEAQ (reference sequence). CDR3 sequence (DNA): TGTGCCAGCACCTTAACCGCAGGGGATGAGCAGTTCTTC. The encoded protein is CASTLTAGDEQFF. Complete variable domain (other parts from reference TRBV7-9 and TRBJ2-1): DTGVSQNPRHKITKRGQNVTFRCDPISEHNRLYWYRQTLGQGPEFLTYFQNEAQLEKSRLLSDRFSAERPKGSFSTLEIQRTEQGDSAMYLCASTLTAGDEQFFGPGTRLTVL.

Ten or more counts support this clonotype. This chain uses TRBV2 with TRBJ2-7; weak D call: TRBD2 (6 bases). Germline V gives CDR1 SNHLY, CDR2 FYNNEI. This CDR3 contains 14 residues. Between the trimmed V and J ends, which lost 1 base and 5 bases, there was a span of 12 bases. The CDR3 loop reads CASSEGGIAHEQYF. The CDR3 DNA follows: TGTGCCAGCAGTGAAGGCGGGATCGCCCACGAGCAGTACTTC.

This clonotype was seen many times. This chain's CDR3 is CASSLGVGQGALNTEAFF. The DNA for the CDR3 is TGTGCCAGCAGCTTAGGGGTGGGACAGGGCGCCCTGAACACTGAAGCTTTCTTT. The gene calls are TRBV7-3 and TRBJ1-1; 9 bases line up with TRBD1. The germline CDR1 and CDR2 sequences are SGHTA and FQGTGA. The length of the CDR3 is 18 residues. J gave up 0 bases and V 2 bases, and 10 bases lay outside the gene matches.

The chain links TRBV2 to TRBJ1-5, with TRBD1 identical over 7 bases. Germline V gene sequence: CDR1 SNHLY, CDR2 FYNNEI. With V trimmed by 5 bases and J by 7 bases, 11 bases remained unmatched. The CDR3 is 15 residues long. The DNA for the CDR3 is TGTGCCAGCAGTCCACTGGACAGGATAAAGCAGCCCCAGCATTTT. Amino acids: CASSPLDRIKQPQHF.

The CDR3 loop reads CASSVAPLRQGGNTIYF. DNA for the CDR3: TGTGCCAGCAGCGTAGCCCCCCTACGACAGGGAGGAAACACCATATATTTT. The chain links TRBV9 to TRBJ1-3; TRBD1 matches 7 bases. Germline-derived CDR1 and CDR2 are SGDLS and YYNGEE. This CDR3 has 17 amino acids. Losses at the gene ends were 0 bases for V and 4 bases for J; bases not matched to a gene: 10.

This chain links TRBV10-3 with TRBJ2-7; 8 positions agree with TRBD1. In germline, CDR1 is ENHRY, CDR2 SYGVKD. This CDR3 contains 13 residues. Trimming removed 7 bases from V and 3 bases from J; junction bases left unmatched: 5. CDR3 region: CAITPGQGYEQYF. The CDR3 DNA reads as TGTGCCATCACTCCAGGACAGGGCTACGAGCAGTACTTC.